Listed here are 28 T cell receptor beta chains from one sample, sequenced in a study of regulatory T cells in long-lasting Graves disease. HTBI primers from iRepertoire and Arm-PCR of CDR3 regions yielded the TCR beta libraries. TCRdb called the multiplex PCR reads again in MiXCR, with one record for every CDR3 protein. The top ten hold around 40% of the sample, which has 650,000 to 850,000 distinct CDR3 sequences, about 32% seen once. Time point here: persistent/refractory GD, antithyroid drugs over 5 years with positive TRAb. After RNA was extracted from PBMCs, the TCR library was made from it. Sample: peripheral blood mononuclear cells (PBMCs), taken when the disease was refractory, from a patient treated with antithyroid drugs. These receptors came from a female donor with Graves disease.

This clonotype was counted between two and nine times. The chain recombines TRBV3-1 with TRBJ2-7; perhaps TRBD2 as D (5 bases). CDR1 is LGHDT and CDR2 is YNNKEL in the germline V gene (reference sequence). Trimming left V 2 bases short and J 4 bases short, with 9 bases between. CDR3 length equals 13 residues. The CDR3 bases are TGTGCCAGCAGCCAACGGGGTTGGTACGAGCAGTACTTC. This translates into CASSQRGWYEQYF.

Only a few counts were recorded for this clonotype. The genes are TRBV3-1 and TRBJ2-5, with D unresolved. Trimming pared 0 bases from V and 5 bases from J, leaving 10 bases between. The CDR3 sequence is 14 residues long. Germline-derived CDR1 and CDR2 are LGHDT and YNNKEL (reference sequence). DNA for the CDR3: TGTGCCAGCAGCCAAGATAGGCCCGGGGAGACCCAGTACTTC. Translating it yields CASSQDRPGETQYF.

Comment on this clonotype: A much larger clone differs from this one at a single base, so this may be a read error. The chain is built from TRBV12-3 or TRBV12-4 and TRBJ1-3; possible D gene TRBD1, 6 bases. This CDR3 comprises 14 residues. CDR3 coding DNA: TGTGCCAGCAGTCAACCAGGGGCTGGAAACACCATACATTTT. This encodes CASSQPGAGNTIHF.

CDR3: CSARDLFGRDGNQPQHF. In nucleotides, the CDR3 is TGCAGTGCTAGAGATCTGTTTGGCAGGGATGGGAATCAGCCCCAGCATTTT. This chain connects TRBV20-1 to TRBJ1-5, with TRBD1 as a possible D gene (5 bases). The V gene's germline CDR1 is DFQATT and CDR2 SNEGSKA (reference sequence). The germline V and J ends were trimmed by 0 bases and 4 bases, with 19 bases remaining between them. CDR3 length: 17 amino acids.

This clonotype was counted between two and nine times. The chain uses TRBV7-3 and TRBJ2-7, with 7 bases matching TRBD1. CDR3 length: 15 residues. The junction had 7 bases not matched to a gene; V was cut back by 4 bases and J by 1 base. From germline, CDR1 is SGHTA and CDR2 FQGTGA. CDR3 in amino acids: CASSWTGFFSYEQYF. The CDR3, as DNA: TGTGCCAGCAGCTGGACAGGTTTTTTTTCCTACGAGCAGTACTTC.

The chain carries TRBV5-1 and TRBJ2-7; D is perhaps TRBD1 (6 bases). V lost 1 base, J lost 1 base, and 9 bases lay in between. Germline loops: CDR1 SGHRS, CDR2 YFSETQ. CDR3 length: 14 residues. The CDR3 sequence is CASSLTQGSYEQYF. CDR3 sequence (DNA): TGCGCCAGCAGCTTGACTCAGGGGTCCTACGAGCAGTACTTC.

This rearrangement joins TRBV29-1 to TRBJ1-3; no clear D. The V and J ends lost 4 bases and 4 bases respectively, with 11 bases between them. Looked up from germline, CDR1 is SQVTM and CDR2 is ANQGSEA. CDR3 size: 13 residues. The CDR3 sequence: CSVVIEIGNTIYF. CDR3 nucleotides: TGCAGCGTTGTAATCGAGATCGGAAACACCATATATTTT.

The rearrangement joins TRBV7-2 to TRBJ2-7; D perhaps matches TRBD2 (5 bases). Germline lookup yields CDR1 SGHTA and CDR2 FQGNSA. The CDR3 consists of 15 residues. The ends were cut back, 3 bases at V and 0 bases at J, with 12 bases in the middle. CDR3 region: CASSFRGRSSYEQYF. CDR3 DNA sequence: TGTGCCAGCAGCTTTCGCGGGCGTAGCTCCTACGAGCAGTACTTC.

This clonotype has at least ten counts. Here the CDR3 reads CASRYNGMNTEAFF. Here the CDR3 DNA reads TGTGCCAGCAGGTACAATGGCATGAACACTGAAGCTTTCTTT. The V gene is TRBV27, the J gene TRBJ1-1; the D is unclear. The V gene lost 6 bases and the J gene lost 0 bases, with 11 bases spanning the gap. Germline V CDR1 and CDR2: MNHEY, SMNVEV (reference sequence). The CDR3 length is 14 residues.

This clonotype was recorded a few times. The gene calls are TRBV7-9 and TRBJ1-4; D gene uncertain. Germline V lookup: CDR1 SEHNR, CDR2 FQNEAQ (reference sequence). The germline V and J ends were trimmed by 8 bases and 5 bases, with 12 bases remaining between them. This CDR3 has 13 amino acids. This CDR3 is CASHGRQNEKLFF. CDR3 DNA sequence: TGTGCCAGCCACGGACGGCAGAATGAAAAACTGTTTTTT.

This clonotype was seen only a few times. The CDR3 sequence is CASSLVYQSDNEQFF. The CDR3, as DNA: TGTGCCAGCAGCTTGGTATATCAATCGGACAATGAGCAGTTCTTC. The chain carries TRBV5-4 and TRBJ2-1; no clear D. CDR3 length equals 15 residues. The germline CDR1 and CDR2 sequences are SGHNT and YYREEE (reference sequence). The V end was cut by 0 bases, the J end by 5 bases, with 12 bases between.

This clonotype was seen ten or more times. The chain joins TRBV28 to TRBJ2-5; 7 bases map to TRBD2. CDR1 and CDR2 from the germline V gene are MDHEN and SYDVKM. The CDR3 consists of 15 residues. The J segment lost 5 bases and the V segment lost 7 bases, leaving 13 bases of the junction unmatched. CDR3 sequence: CASIDLGGDGETQYF. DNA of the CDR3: TGTGCCAGCATTGATCTGGGGGGGGACGGGGAGACCCAGTACTTC.

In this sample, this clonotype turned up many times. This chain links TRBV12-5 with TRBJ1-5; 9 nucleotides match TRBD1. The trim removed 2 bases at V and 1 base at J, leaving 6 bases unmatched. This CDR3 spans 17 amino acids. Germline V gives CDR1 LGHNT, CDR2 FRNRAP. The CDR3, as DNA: TGTGCTAGTGGTTTGCCCAAAGGACAGGGGAGCAATCAGCCCCAGCATTTT. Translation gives CASGLPKGQGSNQPQHF.

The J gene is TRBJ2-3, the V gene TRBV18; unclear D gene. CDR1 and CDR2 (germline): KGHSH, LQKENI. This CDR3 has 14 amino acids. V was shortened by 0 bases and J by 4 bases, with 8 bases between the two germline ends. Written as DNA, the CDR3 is TGTGCCAGCTCACCACCGGTTAGCTCAGATACGCAGTATTTT. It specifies CASSPPVSSDTQYF.

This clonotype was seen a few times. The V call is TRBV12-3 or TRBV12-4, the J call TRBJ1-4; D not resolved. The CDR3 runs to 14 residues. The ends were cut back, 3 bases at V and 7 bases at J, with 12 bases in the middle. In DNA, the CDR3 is TGTGCCAGCAGTTTGGGCGTCCGGACTGAAAAACTGTTTTTT. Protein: CASSLGVRTEKLFF.

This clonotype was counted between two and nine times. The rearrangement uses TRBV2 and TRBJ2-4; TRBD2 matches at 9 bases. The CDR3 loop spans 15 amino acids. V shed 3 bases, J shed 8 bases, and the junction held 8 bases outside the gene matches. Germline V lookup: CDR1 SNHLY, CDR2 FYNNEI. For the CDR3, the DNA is TGTGCCAGCAGTGAGAATAGCGGGAGTAGGTACATTCAGTACTTC. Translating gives CASSENSGSRYIQYF.

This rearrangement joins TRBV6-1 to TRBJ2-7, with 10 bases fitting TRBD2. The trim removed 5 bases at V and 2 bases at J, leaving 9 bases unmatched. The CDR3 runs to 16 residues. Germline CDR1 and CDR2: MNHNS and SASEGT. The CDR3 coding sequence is TGTGCCAGCAGTCCCAGGACTAGCGGTCCAACCTACGAGCAGTACTTC. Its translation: CASSPRTSGPTYEQYF.

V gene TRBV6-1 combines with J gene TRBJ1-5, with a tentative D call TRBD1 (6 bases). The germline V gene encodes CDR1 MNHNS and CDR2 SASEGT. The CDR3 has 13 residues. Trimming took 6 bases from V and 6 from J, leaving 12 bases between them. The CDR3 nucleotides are TGTGCCAGCAGCTCAGGGGTTGGTCAGCCCCAGCATTTT. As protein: CASSSGVGQPQHF.

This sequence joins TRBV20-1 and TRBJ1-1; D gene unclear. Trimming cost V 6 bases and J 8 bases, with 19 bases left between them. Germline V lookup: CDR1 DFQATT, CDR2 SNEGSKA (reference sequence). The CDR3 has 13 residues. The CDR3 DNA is TGCAGTGCCCCAAAGAGGGTTTCAAAAGAAGCTTTCTTT. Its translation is CSAPKRVSKEAFF.

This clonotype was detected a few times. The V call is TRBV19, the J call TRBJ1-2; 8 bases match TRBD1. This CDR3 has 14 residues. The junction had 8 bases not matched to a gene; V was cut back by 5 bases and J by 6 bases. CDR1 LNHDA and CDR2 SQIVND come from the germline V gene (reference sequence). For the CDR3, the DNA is TGTGCCAGTAGTCCCCGACAGGGGAGCAATGGCTACACCTTC. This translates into CASSPRQGSNGYTF. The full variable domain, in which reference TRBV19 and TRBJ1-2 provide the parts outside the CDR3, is DGGITQSPKYLFRKEGQNVTLSCEQNLNHDAMYWYRQDPGQGLRLIYYSQIVNDFQKGDIAEGYSVSREKKESFPLTVTSAQKNPTAFYLCASSPRQGSNGYTFGSGTRLTVV.

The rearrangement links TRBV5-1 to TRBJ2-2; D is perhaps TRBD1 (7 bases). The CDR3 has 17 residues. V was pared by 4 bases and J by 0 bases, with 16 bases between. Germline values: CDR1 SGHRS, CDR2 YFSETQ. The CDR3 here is CASSLGPGGPNTGELFF. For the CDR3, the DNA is TGCGCCAGCAGCCTTGGCCCAGGGGGGCCGAACACCGGGGAGCTGTTTTTT.

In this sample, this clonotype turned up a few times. For the CDR3, the DNA is TGTGCCAGCAGTTACCGCCAGGCGCACACTGAAGCTTTCTTT. This codes for CASSYRQAHTEAFF. The chain has TRBV6-9 and TRBJ1-1; the D is unclear. CDR3 length: 14 residues. V was trimmed by 3 bases and J by 3 bases, leaving 11 bases between them. Germline V lookup: CDR1 MNHGY, CDR2 SVAAGI.

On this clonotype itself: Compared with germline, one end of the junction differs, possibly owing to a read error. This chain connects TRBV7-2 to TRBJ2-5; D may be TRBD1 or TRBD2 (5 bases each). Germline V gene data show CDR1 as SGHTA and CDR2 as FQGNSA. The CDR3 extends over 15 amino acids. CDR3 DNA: TGCGCCAGCAGCCAAGAATATGGGGGTCGAGAGACCCAGTACTTC. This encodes CASSQEYGGRETQYF.

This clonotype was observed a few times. The CDR3 DNA is TGTGCCAGCAGTTTTTTGACAAGTCGGTACGAGCAGTACTTC. The encoded protein is CASSFLTSRYEQYF. V usage is TRBV28 and J usage is TRBJ2-7; D is unclear. This CDR3 has 14 amino acids. Trimming took off 3 bases at V and 4 bases at J, with 13 bases between the two ends. CDR1 and CDR2 from the germline V gene are MDHEN and SYDVKM.

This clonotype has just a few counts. The CDR3 spells CASSLTDGGYTF. CDR3 in DNA: TGTGCCAGCAGTCTAACGGACGGTGGCTACACCTTC. This chain connects TRBV12-3 or TRBV12-4 to TRBJ1-2; D is undetermined. CDR3 size: 12 residues. V was trimmed by 5 bases and J by 7 bases, leaving 11 bases between them.

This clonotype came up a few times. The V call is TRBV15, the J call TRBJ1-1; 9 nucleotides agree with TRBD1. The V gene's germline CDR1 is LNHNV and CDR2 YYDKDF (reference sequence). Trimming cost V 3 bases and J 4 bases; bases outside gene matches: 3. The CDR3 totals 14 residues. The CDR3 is CATSRRTGVTEAFF. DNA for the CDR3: TGTGCCACCAGCAGGCGGACAGGGGTCACTGAAGCTTTCTTT.

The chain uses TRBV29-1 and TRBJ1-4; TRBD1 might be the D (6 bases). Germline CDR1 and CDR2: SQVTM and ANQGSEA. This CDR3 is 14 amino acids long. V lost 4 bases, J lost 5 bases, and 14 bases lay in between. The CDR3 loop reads CSVGLQGHNEKLFF. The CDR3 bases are TGCAGCGTTGGGTTACAGGGACACAATGAAAAACTGTTTTTT.

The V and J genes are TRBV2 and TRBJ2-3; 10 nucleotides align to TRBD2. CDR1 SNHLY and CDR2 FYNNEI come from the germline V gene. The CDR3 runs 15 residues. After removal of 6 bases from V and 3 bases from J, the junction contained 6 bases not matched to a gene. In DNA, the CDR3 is TGTGCCAGCAGCGCGGGACTAGCGATAACAGATACGCAGTATTTT. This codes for CASSAGLAITDTQYF. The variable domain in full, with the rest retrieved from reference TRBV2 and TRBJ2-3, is EPEVTQTPSHQVTQMGQEVILRCVPISNHLYFYWYRQILGQKVEFLVSFYNNEISEKSEIFDDQFSVERPDGSNFTLKIRSTKLEDSAMYFCASSAGLAITDTQYFGPGTRLTVL.